This T cell receptor (delta chain) was identified during a study of gamma-delta T cells after stem cell transplantation. This clone has more than one count but fewer than ten. There are 20 residues in the CDR3. The V segment lost 0 bases and the J segment 0 bases; nucleotides outside the gene matches: 15. Per the germline V gene, CDR1 is GEAIGNYY and CDR2 is EKD. TCRdb re-processed the RT-PCR reads using CATT. The table has 1,300 or so delta-chain clones, just under 2% seen once. The clonotype comes from a human donor. It is not recorded whose cells these are; they may come from a transplant donor. Sequenced input: gamma-delta T cells. The chain uses TRDV2 and TRDJ1, with 10 bases fitting TRDD3. The CDR3 sequence is CACDTVMVLGDREDTDKLIF. The CDR3 nucleotides are TGTGCCTGTGACACCGTCATGGTACTGGGGGATCGGGAGGACACCGATAAACTCATCTTT.